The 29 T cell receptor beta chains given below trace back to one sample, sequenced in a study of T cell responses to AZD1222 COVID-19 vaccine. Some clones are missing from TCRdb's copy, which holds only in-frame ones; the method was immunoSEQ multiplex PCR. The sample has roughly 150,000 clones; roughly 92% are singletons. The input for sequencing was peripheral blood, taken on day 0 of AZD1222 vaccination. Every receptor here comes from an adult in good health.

CDR3 sequence: CASSRRDTQYF. The CDR3 DNA sequence: TGTGCCAGCAGTCGAAGGGATACGCAGTATTTT. V gene TRBV3-1 (or the pseudogene TRBV3-2) combines with J gene TRBJ2-3; D gene unclear. The CDR3 is made up of 11 amino acids. The ends were cut back, 6 bases at V and 6 bases at J, with 7 bases in the middle. Germline values: CDR1 LGHDT, CDR2 YNNKEL (reference sequence).

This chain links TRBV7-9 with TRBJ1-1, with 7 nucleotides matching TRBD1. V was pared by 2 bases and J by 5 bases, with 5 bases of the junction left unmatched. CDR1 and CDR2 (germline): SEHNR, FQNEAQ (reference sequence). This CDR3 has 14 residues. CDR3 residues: CASSLTGEGTEAFF. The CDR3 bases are TGTGCCAGCAGCTTAACAGGGGAGGGAACTGAAGCTTTCTTT. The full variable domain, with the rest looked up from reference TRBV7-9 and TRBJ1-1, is DTGVSQNPRHKITKRGQNVTFRCDPISEHNRLYWYRQTLGQGPEFLTYFQNEAQLEKSRLLSDRFSAERPKGSFSTLEIQRTEQGDSAMYLCASSLTGEGTEAFFGQGTRLTVV.

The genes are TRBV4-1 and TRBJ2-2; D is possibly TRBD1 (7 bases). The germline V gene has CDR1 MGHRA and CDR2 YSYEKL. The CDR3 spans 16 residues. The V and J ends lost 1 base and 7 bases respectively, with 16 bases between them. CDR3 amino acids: CASSQAQGGFGGELFF. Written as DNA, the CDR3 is TGCGCCAGCAGCCAAGCGCAGGGGGGATTCGGCGGGGAGCTGTTTTTT.

The CDR3 is CASSITGTGGTQPQHF. In DNA, the CDR3 is TGTGCCAGCTCAATTACCGGGACAGGGGGAACACAGCCCCAGCATTTT. V usage is TRBV18 and J usage is TRBJ1-5; 11 bases line up with TRBD1. This CDR3 comprises 16 residues. J lost 7 bases, V lost 5 bases, and 10 bases had no gene match. CDR1 and CDR2 from the germline V gene are KGHSH and LQKENI. Complete variable domain (other parts from reference TRBV18 and TRBJ1-5): NAGVMQNPRHLVRRRGQEARLRCSPMKGHSHVYWYRQLPEEGLKFMVYLQKENIIDESGMPKERFSAEFPKEGPSILRIQQVVRGDSAAYFCASSITGTGGTQPQHFGDGTRLSIL.

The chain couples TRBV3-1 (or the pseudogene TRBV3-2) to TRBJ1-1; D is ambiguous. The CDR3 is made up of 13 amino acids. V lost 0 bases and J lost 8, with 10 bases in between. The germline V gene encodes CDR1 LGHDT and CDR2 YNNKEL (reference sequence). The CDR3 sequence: CASSQDRRVEAFF. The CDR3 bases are TGTGCCAGCAGCCAAGATCGACGTGTCGAAGCTTTCTTT.

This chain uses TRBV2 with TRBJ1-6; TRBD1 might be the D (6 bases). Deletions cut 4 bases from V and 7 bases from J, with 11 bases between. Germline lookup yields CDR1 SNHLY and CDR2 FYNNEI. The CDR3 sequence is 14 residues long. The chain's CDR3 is CASSGTALNSPLHF. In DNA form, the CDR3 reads TGTGCCAGCAGTGGGACAGCCCTGAATTCACCCCTCCACTTT.

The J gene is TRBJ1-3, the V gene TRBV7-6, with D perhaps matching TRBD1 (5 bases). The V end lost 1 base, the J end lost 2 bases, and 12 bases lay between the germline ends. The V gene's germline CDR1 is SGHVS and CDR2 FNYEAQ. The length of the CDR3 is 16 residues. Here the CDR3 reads CASSLESTGPGNTIYF. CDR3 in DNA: TGTGCCAGCAGCTTAGAATCGACGGGGCCTGGAAACACCATATATTTT. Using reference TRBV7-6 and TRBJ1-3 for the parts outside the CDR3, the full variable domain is GAGVSQSPRYKVTKRGQDVALRCDPISGHVSLYWYRQALGQGPEFLTYFNYEAQQDKSGLPNDRFSAERPEGSISTLTIQRTEQRDSAMYRCASSLESTGPGNTIYFGEGSWLTVV.

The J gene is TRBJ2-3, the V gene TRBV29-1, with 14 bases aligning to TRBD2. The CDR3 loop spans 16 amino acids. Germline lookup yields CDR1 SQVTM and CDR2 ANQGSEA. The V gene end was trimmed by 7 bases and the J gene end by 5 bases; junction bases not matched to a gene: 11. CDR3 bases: TGCAGCGGCCTATCACCGGGACTAGCGGGAGTAGATACGCAGTATTTT. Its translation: CSGLSPGLAGVDTQYF.

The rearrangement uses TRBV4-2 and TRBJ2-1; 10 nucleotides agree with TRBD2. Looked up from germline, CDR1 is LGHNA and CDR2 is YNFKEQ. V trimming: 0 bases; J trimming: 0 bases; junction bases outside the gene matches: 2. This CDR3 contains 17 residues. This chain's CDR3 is CASSQEGTSVSYNEQFF. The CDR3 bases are TGTGCCAGCAGCCAAGAAGGGACTAGCGTCTCCTACAATGAGCAGTTCTTC.

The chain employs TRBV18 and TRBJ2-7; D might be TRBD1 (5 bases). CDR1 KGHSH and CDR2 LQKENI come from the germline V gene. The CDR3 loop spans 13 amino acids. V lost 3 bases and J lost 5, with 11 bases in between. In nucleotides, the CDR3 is TGTGCCAGCTCACCTCAGGGATTCGACGAGCAGTACTTC. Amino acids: CASSPQGFDEQYF.

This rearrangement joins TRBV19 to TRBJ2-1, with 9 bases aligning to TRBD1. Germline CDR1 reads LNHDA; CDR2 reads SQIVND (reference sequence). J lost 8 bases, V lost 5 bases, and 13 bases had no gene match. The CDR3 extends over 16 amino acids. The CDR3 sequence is CASSPGQGASADEQFF. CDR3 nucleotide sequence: TGTGCCAGTAGTCCGGGACAGGGCGCGTCAGCGGATGAGCAGTTCTTC. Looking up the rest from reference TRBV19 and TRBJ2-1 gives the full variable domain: DGGITQSPKYLFRKEGQNVTLSCEQNLNHDAMYWYRQDPGQGLRLIYYSQIVNDFQKGDIAEGYSVSREKKESFPLTVTSAQKNPTAFYLCASSPGQGASADEQFFGPGTRLTVL.

CDR3: CASRRRLAGGWGETQYF. Here the CDR3 DNA reads TGTGCCAGCAGGCGAAGACTAGCGGGAGGCTGGGGGGAGACCCAGTACTTC. The chain couples TRBV27 to TRBJ2-5, with 13 bases fitting TRBD2. J was trimmed by 5 bases and V by 6 bases; bases with no gene match: 12. CDR3 length: 17 residues. Germline values: CDR1 MNHEY, CDR2 SMNVEV (reference sequence).

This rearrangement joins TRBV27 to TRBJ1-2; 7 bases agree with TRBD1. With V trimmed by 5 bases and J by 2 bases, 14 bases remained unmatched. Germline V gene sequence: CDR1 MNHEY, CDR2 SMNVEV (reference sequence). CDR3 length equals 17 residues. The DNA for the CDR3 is TGTGCCAGCAGTGCGACAGGGATATACTCCTCGAACTATGGCTACACCTTC. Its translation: CASSATGIYSSNYGYTF.

This CDR3 is CASRGGRGSKETQYF. For the CDR3, the DNA is TGTGCCAGCAGGGGGGGGAGAGGAAGCAAAGAGACCCAGTACTTC. V and J are TRBV27 and TRBJ2-5; 7 bases line up with TRBD2. Germline V CDR1 and CDR2: MNHEY, SMNVEV (reference sequence). The ends lost 6 bases at V and 3 bases at J; junction bases unmatched: 10. CDR3 size: 15 residues.

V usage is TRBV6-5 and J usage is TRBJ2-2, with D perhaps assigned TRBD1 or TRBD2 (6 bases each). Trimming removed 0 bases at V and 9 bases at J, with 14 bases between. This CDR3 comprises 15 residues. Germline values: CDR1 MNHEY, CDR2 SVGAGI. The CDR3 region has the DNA TGTGCCAGCAGTTACTCGGGCCGGGGGCGAAGGGAGCTGTTTTTT. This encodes CASSYSGRGRRELFF.

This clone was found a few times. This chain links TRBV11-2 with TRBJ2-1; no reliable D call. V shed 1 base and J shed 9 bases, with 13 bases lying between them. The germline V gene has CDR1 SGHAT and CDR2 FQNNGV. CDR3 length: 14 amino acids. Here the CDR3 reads CASSLVPSAGEQFF. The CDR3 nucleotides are TGTGCCAGCAGCTTAGTCCCGTCAGCAGGTGAGCAGTTCTTC.

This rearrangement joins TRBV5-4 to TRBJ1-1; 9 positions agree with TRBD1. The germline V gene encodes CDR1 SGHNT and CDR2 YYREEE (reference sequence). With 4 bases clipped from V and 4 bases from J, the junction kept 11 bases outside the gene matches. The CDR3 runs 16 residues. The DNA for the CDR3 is TGTGCCAGCAGCCCGGGACAGGGCCCTATTTTCACTGAAGCTTTCTTT. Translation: CASSPGQGPIFTEAFF.

The CDR3 protein is CASSPTGGEQYF. CDR3 bases: TGTGCCAGCTCACCTACGGGGGGCGAGCAGTACTTC. This chain connects TRBV18 to TRBJ2-7; 7 bases map to TRBD2. The CDR3 has 12 amino acids. V was pared by 3 bases and J by 6 bases, with 2 bases of the junction left unmatched. Per the germline V gene, CDR1 is KGHSH and CDR2 is LQKENI.

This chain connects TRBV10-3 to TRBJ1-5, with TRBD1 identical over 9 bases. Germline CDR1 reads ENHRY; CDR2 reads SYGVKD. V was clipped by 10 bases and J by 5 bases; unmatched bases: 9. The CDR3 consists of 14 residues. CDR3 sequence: CATKGQGKDQPQHF. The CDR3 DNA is TGTGCCACCAAGGGACAGGGTAAGGATCAGCCCCAGCATTTT.

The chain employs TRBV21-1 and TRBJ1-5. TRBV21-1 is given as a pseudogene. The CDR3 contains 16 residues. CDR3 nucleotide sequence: TGTGCCAGCAGCCGTAAGGGTGTTTATAGCAATCAGCCCCAGCATTTT. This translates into CASSRKGVYSNQPQHF.

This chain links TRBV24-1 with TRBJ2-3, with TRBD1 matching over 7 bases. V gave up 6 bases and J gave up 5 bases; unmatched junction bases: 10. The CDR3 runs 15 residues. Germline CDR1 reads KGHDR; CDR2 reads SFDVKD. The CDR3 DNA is TGTGCCACCAGTAACGGGCAGGGGGTGAGAGATACGCAGTATTTT. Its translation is CATSNGQGVRDTQYF.

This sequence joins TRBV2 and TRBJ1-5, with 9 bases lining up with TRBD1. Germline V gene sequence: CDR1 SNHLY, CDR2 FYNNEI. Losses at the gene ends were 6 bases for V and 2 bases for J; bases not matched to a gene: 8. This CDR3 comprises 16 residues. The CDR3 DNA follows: TGTGCCAGCAGCCAGCAGGGACAGGGCGGCAATCAGCCCCAGCATTTT. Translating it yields CASSQQGQGGNQPQHF. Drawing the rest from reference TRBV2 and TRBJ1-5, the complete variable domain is EPEVTQTPSHQVTQMGQEVILRCVPISNHLYFYWYRQILGQKVEFLVSFYNNEISEKSEIFDDQFSVERPDGSNFTLKIRSTKLEDSAMYFCASSQQGQGGNQPQHFGDGTRLSIL.

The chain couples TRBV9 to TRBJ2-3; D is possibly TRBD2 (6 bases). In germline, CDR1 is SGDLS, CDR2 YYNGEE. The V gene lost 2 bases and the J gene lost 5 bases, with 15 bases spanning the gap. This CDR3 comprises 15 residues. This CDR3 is CASSVGLSVGDTQYF. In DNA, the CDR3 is TGTGCCAGCAGCGTGGGACTTAGCGTAGGAGATACGCAGTATTTT.

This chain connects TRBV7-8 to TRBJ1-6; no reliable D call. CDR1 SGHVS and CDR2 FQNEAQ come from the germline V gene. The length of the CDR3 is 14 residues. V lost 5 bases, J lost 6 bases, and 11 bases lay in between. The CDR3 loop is CASSPQYGNSPLHF. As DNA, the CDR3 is TGTGCCAGCAGCCCACAGTATGGTAATTCACCCCTCCACTTT. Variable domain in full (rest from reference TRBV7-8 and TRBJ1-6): GAGVSQSPRYKVAKRGQDVALRCDPISGHVSLFWYQQALGQGPEFLTYFQNEAQLDKSGLPSDRFFAERPEGSVSTLKIQRTQQEDSAVYLCASSPQYGNSPLHFGNGTRLTVT.

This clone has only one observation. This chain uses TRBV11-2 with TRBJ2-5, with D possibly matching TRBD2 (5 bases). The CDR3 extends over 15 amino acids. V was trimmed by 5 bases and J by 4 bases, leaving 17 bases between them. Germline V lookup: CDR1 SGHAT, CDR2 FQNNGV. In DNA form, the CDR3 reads TGTGCCAGCAGCGGGAGCTGGGGTCAGGTAGAGACCCAGTACTTC. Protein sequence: CASSGSWGQVETQYF.

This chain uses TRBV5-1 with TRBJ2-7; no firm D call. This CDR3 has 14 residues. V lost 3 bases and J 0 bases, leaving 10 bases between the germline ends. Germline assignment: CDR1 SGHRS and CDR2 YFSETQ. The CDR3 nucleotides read TGCGCCAGCAGCTCGGGCATTCACTCCTACGAGCAGTACTTC. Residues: CASSSGIHSYEQYF.

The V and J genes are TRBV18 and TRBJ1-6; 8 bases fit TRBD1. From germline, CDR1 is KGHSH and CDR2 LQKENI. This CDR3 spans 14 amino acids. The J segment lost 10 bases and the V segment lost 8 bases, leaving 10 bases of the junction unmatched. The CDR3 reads CASNSQGGNSPLHF. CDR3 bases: TGTGCCAGCAATTCACAGGGGGGCAACTCACCCCTCCACTTT.

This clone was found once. The CDR3 reads CASRRDVANYGYTF. For the CDR3, the DNA is TGCGCCAGCAGAAGGGACGTAGCTAACTATGGCTACACCTTC. This chain connects TRBV5-1 to TRBJ1-2; possibly TRBD1 for D (5 bases). With 5 bases removed from V and 0 bases from J, the gap between germline ends came to 11 bases. This CDR3 is 14 amino acids long. Germline V gene lookup returns CDR1 SGHRS and CDR2 YFSETQ.

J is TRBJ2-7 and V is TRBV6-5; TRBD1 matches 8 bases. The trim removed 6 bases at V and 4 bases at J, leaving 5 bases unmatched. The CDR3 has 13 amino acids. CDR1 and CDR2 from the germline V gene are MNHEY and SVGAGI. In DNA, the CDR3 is TGTGCCAGCAGGAGGACAGGGAGATACGAGCAGTACTTC. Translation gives CASRRTGRYEQYF.